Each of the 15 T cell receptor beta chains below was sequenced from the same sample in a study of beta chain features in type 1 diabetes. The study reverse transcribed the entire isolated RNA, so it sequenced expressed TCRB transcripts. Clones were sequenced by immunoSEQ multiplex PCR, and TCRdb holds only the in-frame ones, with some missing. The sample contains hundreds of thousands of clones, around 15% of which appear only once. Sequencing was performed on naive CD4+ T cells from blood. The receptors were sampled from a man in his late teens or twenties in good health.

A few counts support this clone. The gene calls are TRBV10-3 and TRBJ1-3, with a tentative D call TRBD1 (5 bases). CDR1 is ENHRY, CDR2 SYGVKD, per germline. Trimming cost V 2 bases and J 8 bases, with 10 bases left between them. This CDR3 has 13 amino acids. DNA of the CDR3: TGTGCCATCAGTGAGGGAGGGGCGGACACCATATATTTT. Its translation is CAISEGGADTIYF.

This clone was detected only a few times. DNA for the CDR3: TGTGCCAGCAGCTTAGGGACTAGAGCAGATACGCAGTATTTT. Translating gives CASSLGTRADTQYF. The chain is built from TRBV7-9 and TRBJ2-3, with 7 bases aligning to TRBD2. The CDR3 contains 14 residues. The V and J ends lost 1 base and 4 bases, in that order; junction bases with no gene match: 2. Germline CDR1 and CDR2: SEHNR and FQNEAQ (reference sequence).

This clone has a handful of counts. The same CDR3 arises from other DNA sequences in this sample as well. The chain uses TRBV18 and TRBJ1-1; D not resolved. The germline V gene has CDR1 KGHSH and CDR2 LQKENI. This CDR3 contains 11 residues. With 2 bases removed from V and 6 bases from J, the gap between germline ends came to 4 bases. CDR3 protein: CASSPGPEAFF. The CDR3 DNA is TGTGCCAGCTCACCAGGGCCTGAAGCTTTCTTT.

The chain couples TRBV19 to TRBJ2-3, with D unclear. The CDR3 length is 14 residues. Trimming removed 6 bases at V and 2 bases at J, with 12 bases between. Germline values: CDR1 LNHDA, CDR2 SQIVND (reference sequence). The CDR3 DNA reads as TGTGCCAGTAGCCAGCCAGGTTACACAGATACGCAGTATTTT. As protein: CASSQPGYTDTQYF. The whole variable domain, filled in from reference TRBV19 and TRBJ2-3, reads DGGITQSPKYLFRKEGQNVTLSCEQNLNHDAMYWYRQDPGQGLRLIYYSQIVNDFQKGDIAEGYSVSREKKESFPLTVTSAQKNPTAFYLCASSQPGYTDTQYFGPGTRLTVL.

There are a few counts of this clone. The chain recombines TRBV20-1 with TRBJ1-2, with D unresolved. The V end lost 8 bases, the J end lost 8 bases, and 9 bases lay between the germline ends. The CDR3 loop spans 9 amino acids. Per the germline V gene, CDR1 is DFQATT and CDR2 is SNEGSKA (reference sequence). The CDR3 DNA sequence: TGCAGTACGTTGCGAGGCTACACCTTC. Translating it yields CSTLRGYTF.

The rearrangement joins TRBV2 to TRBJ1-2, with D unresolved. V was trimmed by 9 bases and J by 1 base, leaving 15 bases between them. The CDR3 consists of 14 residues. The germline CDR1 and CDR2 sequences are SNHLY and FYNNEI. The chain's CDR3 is CASKGRYLNYGYTF. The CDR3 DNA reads TGTGCCAGTAAAGGACGGTACCTTAACTATGGCTACACCTTC. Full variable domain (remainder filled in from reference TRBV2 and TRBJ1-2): EPEVTQTPSHQVTQMGQEVILRCVPISNHLYFYWYRQILGQKVEFLVSFYNNEISEKSEIFDDQFSVERPDGSNFTLKIRSTKLEDSAMYFCASKGRYLNYGYTFGSGTRLTVV.

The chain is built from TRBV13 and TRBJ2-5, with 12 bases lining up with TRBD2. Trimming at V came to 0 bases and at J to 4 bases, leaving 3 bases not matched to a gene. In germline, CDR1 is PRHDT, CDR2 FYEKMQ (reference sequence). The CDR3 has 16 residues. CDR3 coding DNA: TGTGCCAGCAGCTTAGGGCTAGCGGGAGGGTCAGAGACCCAGTACTTC. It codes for CASSLGLAGGSETQYF.

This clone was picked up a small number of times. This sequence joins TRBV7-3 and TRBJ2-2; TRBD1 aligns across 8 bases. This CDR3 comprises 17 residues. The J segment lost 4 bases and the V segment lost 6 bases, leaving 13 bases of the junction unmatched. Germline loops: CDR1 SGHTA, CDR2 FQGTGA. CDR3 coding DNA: TGTGCCAGCAGTTTCCGTGGGACAGGACACTCCACCGGGGAGCTGTTTTTT. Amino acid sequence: CASSFRGTGHSTGELFF.

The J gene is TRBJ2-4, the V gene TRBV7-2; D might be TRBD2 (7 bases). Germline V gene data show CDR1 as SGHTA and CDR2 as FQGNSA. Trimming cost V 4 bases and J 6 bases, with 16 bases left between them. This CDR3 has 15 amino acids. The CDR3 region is CASSSTWGGANIQYF. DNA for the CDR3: TGTGCCAGCAGCTCCACCTGGGGGGGCGCAAACATTCAGTACTTC.

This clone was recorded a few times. In nucleotides, the CDR3 is TGTGCCAGCAGTCTAGGACTAGCGGGAGATACGCAGTATTTT. It codes for CASSLGLAGDTQYF. The chain joins TRBV2 to TRBJ2-3; the match to TRBD2 covers 11 bases. Trimming at V came to 5 bases and at J to 5 bases, leaving 3 bases not matched to a gene. Germline lookup yields CDR1 SNHLY and CDR2 FYNNEI. The CDR3 spans 14 residues.

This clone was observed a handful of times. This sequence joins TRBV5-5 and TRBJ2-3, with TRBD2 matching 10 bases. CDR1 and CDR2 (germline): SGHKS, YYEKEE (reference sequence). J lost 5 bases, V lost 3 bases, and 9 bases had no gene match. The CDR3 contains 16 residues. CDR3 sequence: CASSSKLAGTVDTQYF. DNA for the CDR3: TGTGCCAGCAGCTCGAAACTAGCGGGGACGGTAGATACGCAGTATTTT. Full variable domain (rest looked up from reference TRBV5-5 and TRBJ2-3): DAGVTQSPTHLIKTRGQQVTLRCSPISGHKSVSWYQQVLGQGPQFIFQYYEKEERGRGNFPDRFSARQFPNYSSELNVNALLLGDSALYLCASSSKLAGTVDTQYFGPGTRLTVL.

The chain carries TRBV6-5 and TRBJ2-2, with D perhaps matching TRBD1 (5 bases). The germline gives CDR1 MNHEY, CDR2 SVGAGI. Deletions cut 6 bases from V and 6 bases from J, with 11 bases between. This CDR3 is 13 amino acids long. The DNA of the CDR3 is TGTGCCAGCAGGCAGGGTTGGTCCGGGGAGCTGTTTTTT. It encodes CASRQGWSGELFF.

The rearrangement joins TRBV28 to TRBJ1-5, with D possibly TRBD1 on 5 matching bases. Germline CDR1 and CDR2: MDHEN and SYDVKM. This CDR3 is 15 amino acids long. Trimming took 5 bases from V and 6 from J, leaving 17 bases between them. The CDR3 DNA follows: TGTGCCAGCAGTACCACCGGGGGAAGTATTCAGCCCCAGCATTTT. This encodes CASSTTGGSIQPQHF.

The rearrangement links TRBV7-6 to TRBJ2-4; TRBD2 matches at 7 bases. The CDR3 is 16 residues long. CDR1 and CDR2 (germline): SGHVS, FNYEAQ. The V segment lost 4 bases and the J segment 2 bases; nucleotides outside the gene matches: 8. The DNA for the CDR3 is TGTGCCAGCAGCTCGGCGGGAGTAGGGTCCAAAAACATTCAGTACTTC. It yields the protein CASSSAGVGSKNIQYF.

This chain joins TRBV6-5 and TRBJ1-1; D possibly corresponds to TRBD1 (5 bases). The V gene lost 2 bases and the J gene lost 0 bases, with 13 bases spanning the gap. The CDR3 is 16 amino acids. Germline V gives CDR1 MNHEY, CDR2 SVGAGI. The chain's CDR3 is CASSYGGSFMNTEAFF. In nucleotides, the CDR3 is TGTGCCAGCAGTTACGGGGGGTCTTTTATGAACACTGAAGCTTTCTTT.